The rows below give T cell receptor beta chains drawn from one sample of a study of blood T cells in healthy people across ages. Using its own MiXCR run on the 5' RACE reads, TCRdb lists one record per CDR3 protein. The sample contains 850,000 to 1,100,000 distinct CDR3 sequences, 35% to 40% of which appear only once. Sample: blood. These receptors came from a man aged 18 to 30 in good health. Both conserved end residues are part of each CDR3. The D gene is left open where the match is weak. The size of a clone is reported for some rows only, either as once, few or many, or as a class for expanded clones.

D,length,size,V,J,CDR3,DNA
-,14,few,TRBV9,TRBJ2-3,CASSVGDGTDTQYF,TGTGCCAGCAGCGTTGGGGACGGGACAGATACGCAGTATTTT
-,13,-,TRBV20-1,TRBJ1-1,CSARVDRNTEAFF,TGCAGTGCTAGGGTGGACAGGAACACTGAAGCTTTCTTT
-,15,-,TRBV25-1,TRBJ1-1,CASSEWGAGGTEAFF,TGTGCCAGCAGTGAATGGGGCGCTGGGGGCACTGAAGCTTTCTTT
-,13,few,TRBV27,TRBJ1-1,CASSPTLGAEAFF,TGTGCCAGCAGTCCGACCCTGGGGGCTGAAGCTTTCTTT
-,12,-,TRBV12-3/TRBV12-4,TRBJ1-2,CASSFNGLGYTF,TGTGCCAGCAGTTTCAATGGTCTCGGCTACACCTTC
TRBD1,17,few,TRBV5-1,TRBJ2-1,CASSLLTGVASYNEQFF,TGCGCCAGCAGCTTACTTACAGGGGTAGCCTCCTACAATGAGCAGTTCTTC
-,12,-,TRBV3-1,TRBJ2-7,CASSQVRHEQYF,TGTGCCAGCAGCCAAGTGAGGCACGAGCAGTACTTC
-,14,-,TRBV6-6,TRBJ1-1,CASSYIGENTEAFF,TGTGCCAGCAGTTATATCGGGGAGAACACTGAAGCTTTCTTT
-,11,many,TRBV2,TRBJ2-3,CASSASDTQYF,TGCGCCAGTTCTGCGTCAGATACGCAGTATTTT
-,22,few,TRBV2,TRBJ1-1,CASSEWARGHQVTSGVNTEAFF,TGTGCCAGCAGTGAATGGGCGAGGGGACATCAGGTGACATCGGGGGTAAACACTGAAGCTTTCTTT
TRBD2,15,-,TRBV20-1,TRBJ2-7,CSAPNKTSGIYEQYF,TGCAGTGCACCGAATAAGACTAGCGGAATCTACGAGCAGTACTTC
-,16,few,TRBV14,TRBJ1-1,CASSQEGRGSVTEAFF,TGTGCCAGCAGCCAAGAGGGCAGGGGATCGGTCACTGAAGCTTTCTTT
-,14,few,TRBV20-1,TRBJ2-4,CSAQPGHPKNIQYF,TGCAGTGCTCAACCGGGACACCCAAAAAACATTCAGTACTTC
-,15,-,TRBV10-3,TRBJ1-2,CAISEGLGLSYGYTF,TGTGCCATCAGTGAAGGCTTGGGACTTTCCTATGGCTACACCTTC
TRBD1,14,-,TRBV29-1,TRBJ2-1,CSVAPGQPYNEQFF,TGCAGCGTTGCCCCGGGACAGCCTTACAATGAGCAGTTCTTC
-,13,few,TRBV2,TRBJ2-1,CASSVRDNNEQFF,TGTGCCAGCAGTGTCCGGGACAACAATGAGCAGTTCTTC
-,18,once,TRBV9,TRBJ2-1,CASSVGGAGGTSYNEQFF,TGTGCCAGCAGCGTAGGGGGGGCAGGAGGAACTTCCTACAATGAGCAGTTCTTC
-,14,-,TRBV12-3/TRBV12-4,TRBJ1-1,CASSPPGPPLEAFF,TGTGCCAGCAGCCCGCCGGGCCCCCCTTTGGAGGCTTTCTTT
-,15,-,TRBV6-4,TRBJ1-1,CASSDKVPLNTEAFF,TGTGCCAGCAGTGACAAAGTACCGCTGAACACTGAAGCTTTCTTT
-,14,-,TRBV18,TRBJ1-6,CASSPPTIRWPLHF,TGTGCCAGCTCCCCCCCGACCATACGGTGGCCCCTCCACTTT
TRBD1,14,-,TRBV4-2,TRBJ2-5,CASSQDRLGETQYF,TGTGCCAGCAGCCAGGACAGGTTGGGAGAGACCCAGTACTTC
TRBD2,16,few,TRBV20-1,TRBJ2-1,CSSPSTSGGSYNEQFF,TGCTCCTCGCCCTCGACTAGCGGGGGATCCTACAATGAGCAGTTCTTC
TRBD2,14,-,TRBV4-2,TRBJ2-3,CTSSQDRGTRGSYF,TGTACCAGCAGCCAAGATAGGGGGACTAGGGGTTCGTATTTT
TRBD1,17,-,TRBV10-3,TRBJ1-5,CAISDPGTGAGNQPQHF,TGTGCCATCAGTGACCCCGGGACAGGGGCTGGCAATCAGCCCCAGCATTTT
-,16,-,TRBV2,TRBJ1-5,CASRYRTANSNQPQHF,TGTGCCAGCAGGTACAGGACAGCCAATAGCAATCAGCCCCAGCATTTT
-,16,few,TRBV6-6,TRBJ1-2,CASSGAQRGEAYGYTF,TGTGCCAGCAGTGGGGCCCAGCGGGGCGAGGCCTATGGCTACACCTTC
-,15,few,TRBV20-1,TRBJ2-7,CSAVGPGTPSYEQYF,TGCAGTGCAGTAGGCCCGGGGACACCATCCTACGAGCAGTACTTC
-,13,-,TRBV25-1,TRBJ2-1,CASSANRVREQFF,TGTGCCAGCAGTGCAAACAGGGTACGTGAGCAGTTCTTC
-,16,-,TRBV7-8,TRBJ2-7,CASSRRRGEPSYEQYF,TGTGCCAGCAGCAGACGACGGGGAGAGCCCTCCTACGAGCAGTACTTC
-,15,-,TRBV18,TRBJ2-3,CASSLSRGQTDTQYF,TGTGCCAGCTCACTCAGCAGGGGTCAAACAGATACGCAGTATTTT
-,15,-,TRBV18,TRBJ2-3,CASSLWTVNLDTQYF,TGTGCCAGCTCACTTTGGACGGTTAACCTAGATACGCAGTATTTT
-,15,few,TRBV7-2,TRBJ1-1,CASSLAGVANTEAFF,TGTGCCAGCAGCTTAGCGGGAGTAGCGAACACTGAAGCTTTCTTT
TRBD1,15,few,TRBV6-5,TRBJ1-2,CASSSRGTGNYGYTF,TGTGCCAGCAGTTCGCGTGGGACAGGGAACTATGGCTACACCTTC
TRBD2,18,few,TRBV9,TRBJ2-3,CASSVVGLAGTSTDTQYF,TGTGCCAGCAGCGTAGTGGGACTAGCGGGGACTAGCACAGATACGCAGTATTTT
TRBD2,17,few,TRBV5-1,TRBJ2-3,CASSKSRASGGTDTQYF,TGCGCCAGCTCAAAATCCAGGGCTAGCGGAGGCACAGATACGCAGTATTTT
-,13,few,TRBV2,TRBJ1-2,CASSERGLVGYTF,TGTGCCAGCAGTGAAAGGGGCCTCGTGGGCTACACCTTC
-,14,few,TRBV18,TRBJ2-1,CASSPSPAHNEQFF,TGTGCCAGCTCACCAAGCCCGGCACACAATGAGCAGTTCTTC
-,15,-,TRBV7-9,TRBJ1-1,CASSLLRASNTEAFF,TGTGCCAGCAGCTTACTCAGGGCCTCGAACACTGAAGCTTTCTTT
-,13,few,TRBV2,TRBJ1-1,CASKPREKQEAFF,TGTGCCAGCAAACCGCGGGAGAAACAAGAAGCTTTCTTT